The 2 T cell receptor beta chains below were found in one sample sequenced in a study of shared clonotypes between healthy human individuals. Terminally differentiated effector memory CD45RA+ cells were excluded by CCR7 positive selection of CD45RO-negative cells. Method: immunoSEQ multiplex PCR; TCRdb's copy keeps in-frame clones and lacks some. In the table there are over 2 million clones, approximately 94% of which are singletons. The material sequenced was naive CD8+ T cells sorted from blood. These receptors all stem from a man aged 18 to 29 in good health.

As concerns this clone: This sample also contains other DNA sequences that code for the same CDR3. The CDR3 region has the DNA TGTGCCAGCAGTTACAGGGGGCCCCCTTACGAGCAGTACTTC. This translates into CASSYRGPPYEQYF. The rearrangement uses TRBV27 and TRBJ2-7, with 9 bases that match TRBD1. CDR1 and CDR2 from the germline V gene are MNHEY and SMNVEV (reference sequence). V trimming: 4 bases; J trimming: 4 bases; junction bases outside the gene matches: 5. The CDR3 sequence is 14 residues long.

The chain uses TRBV7-9 and TRBJ1-3, with D tentatively TRBD1 (6 bases). CDR3 length: 17 residues. Trimming shortened V by 3 bases and J by 3 bases, and 18 bases separated the two germline ends. The germline V gene encodes CDR1 SEHNR and CDR2 FQNEAQ (reference sequence). The CDR3 loop reads CASSFGQIRLYGNTIYF. In nucleotides, the CDR3 is TGTGCCAGCAGCTTCGGACAGATTAGGCTCTATGGAAACACCATATATTTT.